This entry lists 17 T cell receptor beta chains sequenced from one sample in a study of T cells in Graves' hyperthyroidism and ophthalmopathy. Regions amplified from RNA transcripts were the TCR beta CDR3 regions. During a first-round RT-PCR of the TCR CDR3, the HTBI primer set was used. TCRdb recomputed calls from the multiplex PCR reads with MiXCR, one row per CDR3 protein. Of 300,000 to 450,000 distinct CDR3 sequences listed, roughly 25% were seen once; the top ten hold more than 60%. Sequences were obtained from blood. The receptors come from a man in his forties or fifties with Graves' hyperthyroidism.

The J gene is TRBJ2-7, the V gene TRBV5-1; 8 positions match TRBD1. With 2 bases clipped from V and 0 bases from J, the junction kept 7 bases outside the gene matches. This CDR3 comprises 16 residues. Germline CDR1 reads SGHRS; CDR2 reads YFSETQ. The CDR3 here is CASSLNTGTGSYEQYF. In nucleotides, the CDR3 is TGCGCCAGCAGCTTAAACACCGGGACAGGCTCCTACGAGCAGTACTTC. The whole variable domain, remainder taken from reference TRBV5-1 and TRBJ2-7, is KAGVTQTPRYLIKTRGQQVTLSCSPISGHRSVSWYQQTPGQGLQFLFEYFSETQRNKGNFPGRFSGRQFSNSRSEMNVSTLELGDSALYLCASSLNTGTGSYEQYFGPGTRLTVT.

The chain employs TRBV6-2 or TRBV6-3 and TRBJ1-6; D gene uncertain. Germline assignment: CDR1 MNHEY and CDR2 SVGEGT. Trimming removed 5 bases from V and 5 bases from J, with 7 bases in between. The CDR3 runs 13 residues. As DNA, the CDR3 is TGTGCCAGCAGTGACGGGGATAATTCACCCCTCCACTTT. Translation gives CASSDGDNSPLHF.

This clonotype was observed at least ten times. The CDR3 region has the DNA TGTGCCAGCAGTTTGTCGAGAAGCTCCTACAATGAGCAGTTCTTC. This sequence encodes CASSLSRSSYNEQFF. This chain joins TRBV28 and TRBJ2-1; D is unclear. CDR3 length: 15 amino acids. Trimming shortened V by 3 bases and J by 0 bases, and 9 bases separated the two germline ends. Germline V lookup: CDR1 MDHEN, CDR2 SYDVKM.

This sequence joins TRBV19 and TRBJ2-1; 11 bases are a match to TRBD2. The CDR3 is made up of 15 amino acids. V dropped 10 bases and J dropped 8; count of bases not matched to a gene: 13. Germline values: CDR1 LNHDA, CDR2 SQIVND (reference sequence). The CDR3 loop reads CATSETSGIGHEQFF. The CDR3, as DNA: TGTGCCACCTCGGAGACTAGCGGGATAGGCCATGAGCAGTTCTTC.

This sequence joins TRBV20-1 and TRBJ2-7; TRBD2 agrees at 12 bases. Germline V gene lookup returns CDR1 DFQATT and CDR2 SNEGSKA (reference sequence). V shed 0 bases and J 4 bases; nucleotides not matched to a gene: 4. The CDR3 runs to 15 residues. CDR3 nucleotide sequence: TGCAGTGCTAGAGATCCCGGGACTAGCGGGTACGAGCAGTACTTC. Its protein is CSARDPGTSGYEQYF.

The chain has TRBV6-1 and TRBJ2-5, with D perhaps TRBD2 (7 bases). Trimming shortened V by 3 bases and J by 5 bases, and 16 bases separated the two germline ends. Germline V gives CDR1 MNHNS, CDR2 SASEGT. CDR3 length: 15 amino acids. CDR3 region: CASSEIGGAGETQYF. As DNA, the CDR3 is TGTGCCAGCAGTGAGATAGGGGGGGCCGGGGAGACCCAGTACTTC.

Details on this clonotype: Since no conserved phenylalanine or tryptophan closes the CDR3, a read error is the likely cause. CDR3 bases: TGTGCCAGCAGTCGGGACGCCTTTTATGGCTACACCCTC. The encoded protein is CASSRDAFYGYTL. The chain employs TRBV2 and TRBJ1-2; weak D call: TRBD1 (5 bases). V lost 5 bases and J 5 bases, leaving 12 bases between the germline ends. Germline-derived CDR1 and CDR2 are SNHLY and FYNNEI. This CDR3 spans 13 amino acids.

The table lists this clonotype with a few counts. The chain's CDR3 is CASIITNGGGELFF. The CDR3 DNA follows: TGTGCCAGCATCATAACTAACGGAGGCGGGGAGCTGTTTTTT. This rearrangement joins TRBV6-1 to TRBJ2-2, with a tentative D call TRBD2 (5 bases). Germline lookup yields CDR1 MNHNS and CDR2 SASEGT. V lost 7 bases, J lost 7 bases, and 16 bases lay in between. The CDR3 is 14 residues long.

The rearrangement joins TRBV3-1 to TRBJ1-6; 7 bases agree with TRBD1. The CDR3 loop spans 13 amino acids. Germline V gene data show CDR1 as LGHDT and CDR2 as YNNKEL (reference sequence). Trimming took 5 bases from V and 15 from J; bases not matched to a gene: 10. The CDR3 protein is CASSSVKGAFLHF. Written as DNA, the CDR3 is TGTGCCAGCAGCTCTGTTAAGGGGGCCTTCCTCCACTTT.

This clonotype was picked up many times. The J gene is TRBJ2-1, the V gene TRBV11-3; TRBD2 is a possible D gene (6 bases). This CDR3 region has 16 residues. The germline V gene has CDR1 SGHNT and CDR2 YENEEA. The V end lost 5 bases, the J end lost 5 bases, and 19 bases lay between the germline ends. The CDR3 sequence is CASSTWGRQKNNEQFF. The DNA of the CDR3 is TGTGCCAGCAGCACCTGGGGGAGGCAGAAAAACAATGAGCAGTTCTTC.

This rearrangement joins TRBV19 to TRBJ2-1; TRBD2 aligns across 7 bases. Germline CDR1 LNHDA, CDR2 SQIVND (reference sequence). The V gene end was trimmed by 5 bases and the J gene end by 8 bases; junction bases not matched to a gene: 6. The CDR3 is made up of 13 amino acids. The CDR3 nucleotides read TGTGCCAGTAGTTGGACTAGACCCGATGAGCAGTTCTTC. Protein sequence: CASSWTRPDEQFF. The full variable domain, in which reference TRBV19 and TRBJ2-1 provide the parts outside the CDR3, is DGGITQSPKYLFRKEGQNVTLSCEQNLNHDAMYWYRQDPGQGLRLIYYSQIVNDFQKGDIAEGYSVSREKKESFPLTVTSAQKNPTAFYLCASSWTRPDEQFFGPGTRLTVL.

This clonotype was found a few times. This chain uses TRBV6-9 with TRBJ1-2, with D unresolved. Germline CDR1 is MNHGY and CDR2 is SVAAGI. The V end was cut by 3 bases, the J end by 2 bases, with 4 bases between. The CDR3 runs 12 residues. CDR3 nucleotide sequence: TGTGCCAGCAGTTACGGGAACTATGGCTACACCTTC. It yields the protein CASSYGNYGYTF.

This clonotype was picked up a small number of times. This rearrangement joins TRBV20-1 to TRBJ2-3; tentative D call: TRBD2 (7 bases). The germline gives CDR1 DFQATT, CDR2 SNEGSKA (reference sequence). The CDR3 totals 13 residues. The germline V and J ends were trimmed by 5 bases and 4 bases, with 13 bases remaining between them. The chain's CDR3 is CSALAEGADTQYF. CDR3 DNA sequence: TGCAGTGCTCTAGCGGAGGGGGCAGATACGCAGTATTTT.

Points on this clonotype: One end of the junction fails to match germline, which may point to a read error. The gene calls are TRBV10-1 and TRBJ2-1, with 12 nucleotides matching TRBD2. This CDR3 has 19 residues. Germline CDR1 WNHNN, CDR2 SYGVQD (reference sequence). CDR3 loop: CASSYLGTSGPASYNEQFF. CDR3 sequence (DNA): TGTGCCAGCAGTTACCTCGGGACTAGCGGGCCTGCCTCCTACAATGAGCAGTTCTTC.

The V gene is TRBV7-2, the J gene TRBJ1-6; 7 bases are a match to TRBD1. J was trimmed by 6 bases and V by 5 bases; bases with no gene match: 4. The CDR3 has 14 residues. Germline loops: CDR1 SGHTA, CDR2 FQGNSA. This CDR3 reads CASSLNRGNSPLHF. CDR3 nucleotides: TGTGCCAGCAGCCTTAACAGGGGTAATTCACCCCTCCACTTT. Drawing the rest from reference TRBV7-2 and TRBJ1-6, the complete variable domain is GAGVSQSPSNKVTEKGKDVELRCDPISGHTALYWYRQSLGQGLEFLIYFQGNSAPDKSGLPSDRFSAERTGGSVSTLTIQRTQQEDSAVYLCASSLNRGNSPLHFGNGTRLTVT.

This clonotype was observed a handful of times. The chain combines TRBV9 with TRBJ2-7, with unresolved D. The CDR3 runs to 15 residues. Germline V gene sequence: CDR1 SGDLS, CDR2 YYNGEE. The V end lost 0 bases, the J end lost 3 bases, and 13 bases lay between the germline ends. CDR3 sequence reads: CASSVDSDPDYEQYF. The CDR3 nucleotides read TGTGCCAGCAGCGTAGACTCGGACCCAGACTACGAGCAGTACTTC.

This clonotype has at least ten counts. This sequence joins TRBV2 and TRBJ2-5; unclear D gene. Germline CDR1 and CDR2: SNHLY and FYNNEI. This CDR3 spans 11 amino acids. The V end lost 7 bases, the J end lost 1 base, and 4 bases lay between the germline ends. The CDR3 coding sequence is TGTGCCAGCACCAGCCAAGAGACCCAGTACTTC. Translation gives CASTSQETQYF.